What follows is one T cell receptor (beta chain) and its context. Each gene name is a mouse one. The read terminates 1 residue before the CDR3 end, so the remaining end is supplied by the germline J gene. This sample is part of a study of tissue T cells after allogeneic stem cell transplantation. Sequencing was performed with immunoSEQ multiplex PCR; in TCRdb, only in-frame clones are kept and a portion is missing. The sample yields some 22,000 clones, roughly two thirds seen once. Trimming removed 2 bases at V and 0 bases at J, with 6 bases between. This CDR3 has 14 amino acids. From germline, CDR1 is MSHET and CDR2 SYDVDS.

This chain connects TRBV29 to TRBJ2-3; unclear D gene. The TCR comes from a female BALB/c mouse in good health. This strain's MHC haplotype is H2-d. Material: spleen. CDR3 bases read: TGTGCTAGCAGTTTAGGGAATAGTGCAGAAACGCTGTAT. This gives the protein CASSLGNSAETLY. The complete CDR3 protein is CASSLGNSAETLYF.